This T cell receptor (beta chain) appears in the sequencing data of a study of blood T cell repertoires in COVID-19. Study in general: Acute-phase and convalescent COVID-19 samples originated in the United States, Italy and Spain. Nucleic acid was either cDNA or gDNA, and it came from T cells, B-cell-depleted T cells, or PBMCs.

Per the original methods: Estimated nucleated cell counts came from reference gene primer amplification. Sequenced by immunoSEQ multiplex PCR; TCRdb stores in-frame clones only, minus some. That table supplies the V and J calls and clone size; D and trimming were determined from the DNA. The sample comprises about 59,000 clones, about nine tenths of which are singletons, and over 7.5% rests with the top ten. Germline CDR1 LGHNA, CDR2 YSLEER. The CDR3 spans 16 residues. V gave up 4 bases and J gave up 3 bases; unmatched junction bases: 9. The chain employs TRBV4-3 and TRBJ2-1, with 7 positions matching TRBD1. This clonotype was sampled from a human donor in a cohort sampled during active COVID-19. The sample comprised peripheral blood. CDR3 loop: CASSLQPGQLYNEQFF. CDR3 DNA: TGCGCCAGCAGCCTCCAGCCGGGACAGCTCTACAATGAGCAGTTCTTC.